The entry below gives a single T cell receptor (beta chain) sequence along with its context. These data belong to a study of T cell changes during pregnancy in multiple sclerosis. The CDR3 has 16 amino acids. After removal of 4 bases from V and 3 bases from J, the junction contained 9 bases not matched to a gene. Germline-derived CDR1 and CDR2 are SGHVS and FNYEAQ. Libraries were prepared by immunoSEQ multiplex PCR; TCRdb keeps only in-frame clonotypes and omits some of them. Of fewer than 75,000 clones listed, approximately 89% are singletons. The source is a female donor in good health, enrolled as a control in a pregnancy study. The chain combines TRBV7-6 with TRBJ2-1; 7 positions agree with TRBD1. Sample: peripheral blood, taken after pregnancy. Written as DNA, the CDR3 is TGTGCCAGCAGCTCAGAAGACAGGGCTGTCTACAATGAGCAGTTCTTC. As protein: CASSSEDRAVYNEQFF.